This T cell receptor beta chain was sequenced in a study of shared clonotypes between healthy human individuals. Trimming cost V 4 bases and J 6 bases; bases outside gene matches: 9. The CDR3 covers 14 residues. CDR1 is MNHNS, CDR2 SASEGT, per germline. This clone appeared a few times. Using immunoSEQ multiplex PCR, the repertoire was profiled, and TCRdb retains in-frame clones only, with some absent. This table holds about 1 million clones, around 76% found once. The rearrangement links TRBV6-1 to TRBJ2-7; 7 bases fit TRBD2. The origin of this receptor is a man aged 18 to 35 in good health. Sequencing used memory CD4+ T cells sorted from blood. Described subset: CD45RA-negative fraction. Here the CDR3 DNA reads TGTGCCAGCAGTGTCGGGGGAGGGCCCGCCGAGCAGTACTTC. It is translated as CASSVGGGPAEQYF.